These T cell receptor beta chains were read from a single sample in a study of technical replicates of blood from four donors. The assay was immunoSEQ multiplex PCR, and TCRdb's table has in-frame clones only and misses some. The sample comprises around 80,000 clones, nearly 98% of which are singletons, and over 0.13% rests with the top ten. Source material: T cells isolated from PBMCs. These receptor sequences come from a human donor in good health. The CDR3 runs from the conserved cysteine through the conserved F or W. A D gene is named only where the DNA matches it firmly. The size field is filled for only some rows; it gives once, few, many or a size class.

clone size	D gene	J gene	V gene	CDR3 protein	CDR3 DNA
.	TRBD1	TRBJ1-5	TRBV30	CAFQGAGQPQHF	TGTGCCTTCCAGGGGGCGGGTCAGCCCCAGCATTTT
.	.	TRBJ2-3	TRBV7-9	CASSLTGRETDTQYF	TGTGCCAGCAGCTTAACAGGGAGGGAAACAGATACGCAGTATTTT
once	TRBD2	TRBJ2-3	TRBV7-6	CASSLVPAGGPNDTQYF	TGTGCCAGCAGCTTAGTCCCAGCGGGGGGGCCAAATGATACGCAGTATTTT
.	.	TRBJ1-4	TRBV29-1	CSGRGANEKLFF	TGCAGCGGACGGGGGGCTAATGAAAAACTGTTTTTT
.	.	TRBJ1-3	TRBV5-1	CASSATGISGNTIYF	TGCGCCAGCAGCGCAACAGGGATCTCTGGAAACACCATATATTTT
.	.	TRBJ1-6	TRBV5-4	CASSSKKRGSPLHF	TGTGCCAGCAGCTCGAAAAAAAGGGGTTCACCCCTCCACTTT
once	TRBD2	TRBJ2-1	TRBV6-5	CASSWGGSYNEQFF	TGTGCCAGCAGTTGGGGGGGCTCCTACAATGAGCAGTTCTTC
.	TRBD1	TRBJ2-7	TRBV11-3	CASSLEAGGFYEQYF	TGTGCCAGCAGCTTAGAGGCAGGGGGATTCTACGAGCAGTACTTC
.	.	TRBJ1-2	TRBV25-1	CASSAGRPYGYTF	TGTGCCAGCAGCGCGGGGCGGCCCTATGGCTACACCTTC
once	TRBD2	TRBJ2-1	TRBV4-1	CASSPVAGVGYNEQFF	TGCGCCAGCAGCCCGGTAGCGGGAGTGGGCTACAATGAGCAGTTCTTC
.	.	TRBJ2-7	TRBV7-6	CASSPTRNEQYF	TGTGCCAGCAGCCCGACTCGGAACGAGCAGTACTTC
.	.	TRBJ2-1	TRBV18	CASSQGVEQVLRVEQFF	TGTGCCAGCTCACAAGGGGTTGAGCAGGTGCTTAGGGTTGAGCAGTTCTTC
.	TRBD2	TRBJ2-7	TRBV4-1	CASSQDSGSYEQYF	TGCGCCAGCAGCCAAGATAGCGGGAGCTACGAGCAGTACTTC
once	TRBD2	TRBJ2-1	TRBV10-2	CASLTSGSYNEQFF	TGCGCCAGCTTAACTAGCGGCTCCTACAATGAGCAGTTCTTC
.	.	TRBJ1-2	TRBV7-2	CASSGRNYGYTF	TGTGCCAGCAGCGGCAGGAACTATGGCTACACCTTC
.	.	TRBJ1-2	TRBV6-6	CASKAESMGGYTF	TGTGCCAGCAAAGCGGAGTCAATGGGGGGCTACACCTTC
.	.	TRBJ1-2	TRBV2	CASSAQTGSGYTF	TGTGCCAGCAGTGCCCAAACAGGTTCGGGCTACACCTTC
.	.	TRBJ1-2	TRBV10-3	CAISESPGRGYTF	TGTGCCATCAGTGAGTCGCCAGGCCGCGGCTACACCTTC
once	TRBD2	TRBJ2-6	TRBV28	CASSFSLAGTRDHSGANVLTF	TGTGCCAGCAGTTTTAGTTTAGCGGGAACTAGGGATCACTCTGGGGCCAACGTCCTGACTTTC
.	TRBD2	TRBJ2-3	TRBV2	CASTPSSGGALSTDTQYF	TGTGCCAGCACCCCCTCTAGCGGGGGGGCTCTCAGCACAGATACGCAGTATTTT
.	.	TRBJ2-1	TRBV7-2	CASSKDQDYWNEQFF	TGTGCCAGCAGCAAAGATCAGGACTATTGGAATGAGCAGTTCTTC
once	.	TRBJ2-3	TRBV6-5	CASSYSGSGTDTQYF	TGTGCCAGCAGTTACTCCGGGAGCGGCACAGATACGCAGTATTTT
.	TRBD2	TRBJ2-3	TRBV10-2	CASIVGTSGTDTQYF	TGCGCCAGCATTGTTGGGACTAGCGGTACAGATACGCAGTATTTT
.	.	TRBJ1-1	TRBV27	CASSLSSGNTEAFF	TGTGCCAGCAGTTTATCGTCGGGGAACACTGAAGCTTTCTTT
.	.	TRBJ2-5	TRBV29-1	CSVDKQGQETQYF	TGCAGCGTCGATAAACAGGGACAAGAGACCCAGTACTTC
.	TRBD1	TRBJ1-1	TRBV28	CASSRLGTGNTEAFF	TGTGCCAGCAGCCGCTTAGGGACAGGGAACACTGAAGCTTTCTTT
.	TRBD2	TRBJ2-1	TRBV7-3	CASSPMSGGYNEQFF	TGTGCCAGCAGCCCTATGTCGGGGGGCTACAATGAGCAGTTCTTC
once	.	TRBJ1-1	TRBV28	CASSFIRDEAFF	TGTGCCAGCAGTTTCATCCGGGATGAGGCTTTCTTT
.	.	TRBJ2-3	TRBV30	CAWSPITGFDTQYF	TGTGCCTGGAGTCCCATAACAGGGTTCGATACGCAGTATTTT
once	TRBD1	TRBJ1-2	TRBV29-1	CSVAGTGGPYGYTF	TGCAGCGTTGCCGGGACAGGGGGCCCGTACGGCTACACCTTC
.	.	TRBJ1-1	TRBV2	CASSEQWNTEAFF	TGTGCCAGCAGTGAACAATGGAACACTGAAGCTTTCTTT
.	.	TRBJ2-7	TRBV14	CASSQARVRDNSYEQYF	TGTGCCAGCAGCCAAGCCCGGGTTAGGGACAACTCCTACGAGCAGTACTTC
.	.	TRBJ1-2	TRBV9	CASSPGQYYTF	TGTGCCAGCAGCCCTGGACAGTACTACACCTTC
.	.	TRBJ1-6	TRBV18	CASSPSPRGTDSPLHF	TGTGCCAGCTCACCATCCCCCCGGGGTACTGATTCACCCCTCCACTTT
.	.	TRBJ2-1	TRBV7-2	CASSSAGLSQFF	TGTGCCAGCAGCTCCGCAGGACTCAGCCAGTTCTTC
.	.	TRBJ2-7	TRBV28	CASSFLSREQYF	TGTGCCAGCAGTTTCCTATCTCGCGAGCAGTACTTC
.	TRBD1	TRBJ2-7	TRBV27	CASGGLGTGTYEQYF	TGTGCCAGCGGCGGACTCGGGACAGGGACCTACGAGCAGTACTTC
.	TRBD2	TRBJ2-6	TRBV9	CASSVSQERESSGANVLTF	TGTGCCAGCAGCGTATCCCAGGAGCGGGAGAGCTCTGGGGCCAACGTCCTGACTTTC
few	TRBD2	TRBJ2-1	TRBV6-4	CASSDRGLAGGDEQFF	TGTGCCAGCAGTGACCGGGGACTAGCGGGGGGAGATGAGCAGTTCTTC
.	TRBD2	TRBJ2-3	TRBV6-6	CASSYASGMDTQYF	TGTGCCAGCAGTTACGCTAGCGGGATGGATACGCAGTATTTT
.	.	TRBJ1-2	TRBV30	CAWGAFGGGSCMNGYTF	TGTGCCTGGGGAGCCTTTGGGGGGGGGAGTTGTATGAATGGCTACACCTTC
once	.	TRBJ1-1	TRBV15	CATSNLNTEAFF	TGTGCCACCTCCAACTTGAACACTGAAGCTTTCTTT
.	TRBD1	TRBJ2-7	TRBV6-5	CASSRDRFSYEQYF	TGTGCCAGCAGCAGGGACAGGTTCTCCTACGAGCAGTACTTC
.	.	TRBJ1-6	TRBV27	CASRTNRESNNSPLHF	TGTGCCAGCAGAACAAACAGGGAAAGTAATAATTCACCCCTCCACTTT
.	.	TRBJ1-3	TRBV14	CASSQNRAGNTIYF	TGTGCCAGCAGCCAGAACAGGGCTGGAAACACCATATATTTT
once	.	TRBJ2-2	TRBV4-1	CASSQDKSAWELFF	TGCGCCAGCAGCCAAGATAAAAGCGCCTGGGAGCTGTTTTTT
.	TRBD1	TRBJ1-1	TRBV5-1	CASSSRQGSEAFF	TGCGCCAGCAGCTCGAGACAGGGGTCTGAAGCTTTCTTT
.	TRBD1	TRBJ2-7	TRBV19	CASSRDRPYEQYF	TGTGCCAGTAGTAGGGACAGACCCTACGAGCAGTACTTC
.	.	TRBJ2-1	TRBV19	CASSMAARGHEQFF	TGTGCCAGTAGTATGGCGGCCCGGGGTCATGAGCAGTTCTTC
.	.	TRBJ1-1	TRBV11-2	CASSLTRGSEAFF	TGTGCCAGCAGCTTAACGCGGGGCTCTGAAGCTTTCTTT
once	.	TRBJ1-1	TRBV7-9	CASSLTPGLNTEAFF	TGTGCCAGCAGCTTAACCCCAGGGTTGAACACTGAAGCTTTCTTT
.	.	TRBJ2-2	TRBV30	CAFPDFSSGTGELFF	TGTGCTTTTCCGGACTTTTCCAGTGGCACCGGGGAGCTGTTTTTT
.	TRBD1	TRBJ2-2	TRBV27	CASSLAGGDMSGELFF	TGTGCCAGCAGTTTAGCAGGGGGAGATATGTCCGGGGAGCTGTTTTTT